One and the same sample provided the 11 T cell receptor beta chains below, sequenced in a study of beta chain features in type 1 diabetes. Study observations and caveats: For Type 1 diabetes patients, all four CD4+ subsets carried TCRB CDR3s that were moderately but significantly shorter.

These TCRs are of unknown antigen specificity. Expressed TCRB transcripts got sequenced, as all isolated RNA was reverse transcribed. Clones were read by immunoSEQ multiplex PCR, and TCRdb kept only the in-frame ones, dropping some. The table shows about 160,000 clones, with 10% occurring only once. Specimen: central memory CD4+ T cells from blood. The source of these receptors is a man aged 30 to 39 with type 1 diabetes.

V usage is TRBV6-1 and J usage is TRBJ1-5; no firm D call. The germline CDR1 and CDR2 sequences are MNHNS and SASEGT. V was cut by 7 bases and J by 5 bases, with 18 bases left in between. The CDR3 is 15 amino acids. The CDR3 DNA reads TGTGCCAGCACCCCTCGGGGTCAGTTCTATCAGCCCCAGCATTTT. Translated: CASTPRGQFYQPQHF.

The V call is TRBV4-3, the J call TRBJ2-7, with 7 positions matching TRBD2. This CDR3 is built from 14 residues. CDR1 is LGHNA, CDR2 YSLEER, per germline. V gave up 4 bases and J gave up 6 bases; unmatched junction bases: 9. Written as DNA, the CDR3 is TGCGCCAGCAGCCGCCTCACGGGGGAGGGCGAGCAGTACTTC. This gives the protein CASSRLTGEGEQYF.

The V call is TRBV25-1, the J call TRBJ2-7; 7 nucleotides agree with TRBD2. The germline CDR1 and CDR2 sequences are MGHDK and SYGVNS. The length of the CDR3 is 15 residues. V shed 5 bases, J shed 6 bases, and the junction held 13 bases outside the gene matches. The CDR3: CASSPWGLREGEQYF. In DNA, the CDR3 is TGTGCCAGCAGTCCGTGGGGACTAAGGGAAGGCGAGCAGTACTTC.

In regard to this clone: The same CDR3 can be traced to other DNA sequences in this sample. V gene TRBV7-9 combines with J gene TRBJ2-1, with D possibly matching TRBD2 (6 bases). V was cut by 2 bases and J by 4 bases, with 15 bases left in between. Per the germline V gene, CDR1 is SEHNR and CDR2 is FQNEAQ (reference sequence). This CDR3 is 16 amino acids long. CDR3: CASSLSLAGSYNEQFF. Here the CDR3 DNA reads TGTGCCAGCAGCTTATCTTTGGCGGGATCATACAATGAGCAGTTCTTC.

There are a few counts of this clone. J is TRBJ2-1 and V is TRBV5-1; possibly TRBD2 for D (5 bases). Germline lookup yields CDR1 SGHRS and CDR2 YFSETQ. The CDR3 consists of 16 residues. Deletions cut 0 bases from V and 3 bases from J, with 13 bases between. The CDR3 DNA is TGCGCCAGCAGCTTGGAACCTTCGAGCGGCTACAATGAGCAGTTCTTC. This codes for CASSLEPSSGYNEQFF.

The chain uses TRBV4-3 and TRBJ1-2; 10 positions agree with TRBD1. Germline V gene data show CDR1 as LGHNA and CDR2 as YSLEER. The V segment lost 4 bases and the J segment 4 bases; nucleotides outside the gene matches: 12. The length of the CDR3 is 17 residues. The CDR3 region has the DNA TGCGCCAGCAGCCCACACGAGTGGACAGGGGGACTCTATGGCTACACCTTC. This sequence encodes CASSPHEWTGGLYGYTF.

This clone has just a few counts. The rearrangement uses TRBV4-2 and TRBJ1-4; possible D gene TRBD1, 5 bases. The CDR3 loop spans 13 amino acids. Trimming stripped 6 bases from V and 3 bases from J, with 8 bases between. CDR1 is LGHNA and CDR2 is YNFKEQ in the germline V gene. The CDR3 sequence: CASRTGPNEKLFF. CDR3 sequence (DNA): TGTGCCAGCAGAACAGGACCTAATGAAAAACTGTTTTTT.

The rearrangement joins TRBV28 to TRBJ2-7, with D hard to call. The CDR3 is made up of 14 amino acids. The germline gives CDR1 MDHEN, CDR2 SYDVKM. V dropped 5 bases and J dropped 2 bases, with 13 bases sitting between them. CDR3 in DNA: TGTGCCAGCAGTGATAGGAGATTGGCCTACGAGCAGTACTTC. Its protein is CASSDRRLAYEQYF.

This clone came up a few times. This same CDR3 is encoded by further DNA sequences in the sample. In DNA form, the CDR3 reads TGTGCCAGCAGTGAAGGAGGAGGGGACATTCAGTACTTC. Its translation: CASSEGGGDIQYF. The rearrangement uses TRBV6-4 and TRBJ2-4, with D possibly being TRBD2 (6 bases). Per germline, CDR1 MRHNA and CDR2 SNTAGT. The CDR3 consists of 13 residues. V lost 3 bases and J 8 bases, leaving 11 bases between the germline ends.

This clone came up many times. The V call is TRBV7-2, the J call TRBJ1-1; a possible D gene is TRBD1 (6 bases). This CDR3 comprises 14 residues. V lost 5 bases, J lost 1 base, and 11 bases lay in between. From germline, CDR1 is SGHTA and CDR2 FQGNSA. CDR3 nucleotide sequence: TGTGCCAGCAGCCTGGGACATACGAACACTGAAGCTTTCTTT. Translated, it gives CASSLGHTNTEAFF.

The table lists this clone with a few counts. This sequence joins TRBV20-1 and TRBJ2-7; tentatively, D is TRBD2 (5 bases). Germline V gene lookup returns CDR1 DFQATT and CDR2 SNEGSKA (reference sequence). The CDR3 loop spans 11 amino acids. The V gene lost 3 bases and the J gene lost 4 bases, with 7 bases spanning the gap. CDR3 amino acids: CSARERYEQYF. The DNA of the CDR3 is TGCAGTGCTAGGGAGCGGTACGAGCAGTACTTC.